This TCR beta chain is drawn from a study of T-cell memory formation after mild COVID-19. About the study: TCR clusters were mostly confined to one donor each.

Per germline, CDR1 DFQATT and CDR2 SNEGSKA (reference sequence). CDR3 length: 12 amino acids. Study results and limitations: Clones shrinking from day 15 to 85 showed even CD4/CD8 mixes; later expanders tilted CD4+. Mainly in CM and EM were contracting CD4+ clones; CD8+ were in EMRA.

About this clonotype: Its antigen is undetermined.

TCRdb called the 5' RACE reads again in MiXCR, with one record for every CDR3 protein. The data show about 240,000 distinct CDR3 sequences, roughly 10% seen once. This chain joins TRBV20-1 and TRBJ2-3; D gene unclear. The specimen sequenced was PBMCs or a T cell subset sorted from them (not recorded which). The TCR sequence derives from a man aged 18 to 30 who had mild COVID-19 (a few samples of this study predate the infection). Cell type and time point are not known. CDR3 sequence (DNA): TGCAGGGGAACTGCGGGCACAGATACGCAGTATTTT. Translation gives CRGTAGTDTQYF.